The 27 T cell receptor beta chains in this list originate from one sample, sequenced in a study of T cell responses to AZD1222 COVID-19 vaccine. Repertoires were generated with immunoSEQ multiplex PCR, while TCRdb's copy carries only in-frame clones and drops some. Among roughly 180,000 clones listed, around 89% were seen once. This material consisted of peripheral blood, taken on day 0 of AZD1222 vaccination. These receptors were obtained from an adult in good health.

The chain joins TRBV7-9 to TRBJ2-3; D may be TRBD2 (7 bases). CDR1 and CDR2 (germline): SEHNR, FQNEAQ (reference sequence). The CDR3 totals 14 residues. Deletions cut 8 bases from V and 4 bases from J, with 16 bases between. The CDR3 reads CASGRRGGADTQYF. The CDR3 DNA reads as TGTGCCAGCGGCAGAAGGGGGGGCGCAGATACGCAGTATTTT.

This chain connects TRBV12-3 or TRBV12-4 to TRBJ1-2; D may be TRBD1 (6 bases). The CDR3 has 13 residues. V lost 8 bases and J lost 5, with 15 bases in between. The CDR3 DNA sequence: TGTGCCAGCCGGGAACAGGGTGCATATGGCTACACCTTC. Its protein is CASREQGAYGYTF.

The chain uses TRBV27 and TRBJ1-6; D perhaps matches TRBD1 (5 bases). Trimming removed 6 bases from V and 5 bases from J, with 23 bases in between. Germline assignment: CDR1 MNHEY and CDR2 SMNVEV (reference sequence). The CDR3 length is 18 residues. The CDR3 protein is CASRQRGTPLADNSPLHF. The CDR3 bases are TGTGCCAGCAGACAACGGGGGACCCCTCTCGCCGATAATTCACCCCTCCACTTT.

CDR3 coding DNA: TGTGCCTACAGCCCGGGCCCAGGGACAGGGGGCACTGAAGCTTTCTTT. Protein product: CAYSPGPGTGGTEAFF. This rearrangement joins TRBV28 to TRBJ1-1, with 11 bases identical to TRBD1. CDR3 length: 16 residues. With V trimmed by 11 bases and J by 4 bases, 15 bases remained unmatched. CDR1 and CDR2 from the germline V gene are MDHEN and SYDVKM.

The J gene is TRBJ1-6, the V gene TRBV7-8, with a weak D call TRBD1 (5 bases). Germline CDR1 reads SGHVS; CDR2 reads FQNEAQ. This CDR3 spans 16 amino acids. Trimming left V 5 bases short and J 9 bases short, with 20 bases between. The DNA for the CDR3 is TGTGCCAGCAGCCCCCAAGGGGCGTCGAAAGGTTCACCCCTCCACTTT. It is translated as CASSPQGASKGSPLHF.

The chain couples TRBV19 to TRBJ1-3; 11 positions match TRBD1. Germline CDR1 is LNHDA and CDR2 is SQIVND (reference sequence). The J segment lost 4 bases and the V segment lost 8 bases, leaving 7 bases of the junction unmatched. This CDR3 region has 15 residues. The CDR3 loop reads CASLGQGAPGNTIYF. The CDR3 coding sequence is TGTGCCAGTCTCGGACAGGGGGCGCCCGGAAACACCATATATTTT.

The chain employs TRBV4-2 and TRBJ1-5; D might be TRBD1 (5 bases). V was shortened by 4 bases and J by 7 bases, with 11 bases between the two germline ends. The germline CDR1 and CDR2 sequences are LGHNA and YNFKEQ. The CDR3 extends over 13 amino acids. In nucleotides, the CDR3 is TGTGCCAGCAGCCGAGAGCAGGGCCAGCCCCAGCATTTT. This translates into CASSREQGQPQHF.

This sequence joins TRBV10-1 and TRBJ1-1; 7 nucleotides agree with TRBD1. The germline CDR1 and CDR2 sequences are WNHNN and SYGVQD (reference sequence). After removal of 3 bases from V and 7 bases from J, the junction contained 2 bases not matched to a gene. The CDR3 runs to 12 residues. CDR3 amino acids: CASSDPGGEAFF. In DNA form, the CDR3 reads TGCGCCAGCAGTGACCCAGGGGGTGAAGCTTTCTTT.

This chain uses TRBV6-1 with TRBJ1-3; D unresolved. V was pared by 1 base and J by 7 bases, with 11 bases between. Germline CDR1 MNHNS, CDR2 SASEGT. The CDR3 consists of 14 residues. The CDR3 nucleotides are TGTGCCAGCAGTGAAGGCAGAGACGTGAACACCATATATTTT. Translation: CASSEGRDVNTIYF.

About this clone itself: Other DNA sequences from this sample encode an identical CDR3 as well. The chain is built from TRBV9 and TRBJ2-5; 11 bases map to TRBD2. The trim removed 4 bases at V and 1 base at J, leaving 3 bases unmatched. CDR1 is SGDLS and CDR2 is YYNGEE in the germline V gene. The CDR3 loop spans 15 amino acids. CDR3 loop: CASSPGTSGQETQYF. DNA of the CDR3: TGTGCCAGCAGCCCAGGGACTAGCGGCCAAGAGACCCAGTACTTC. Filled out from reference TRBV9 and TRBJ2-5, the complete variable domain reads DSGVTQTPKHLITATGQRVTLRCSPRSGDLSVYWYQQSLDQGLQFLIQYYNGEERAKGNILERFSAQQFPDLHSELNLSSLELGDSALYFCASSPGTSGQETQYFGPGTRLLVL.

The chain is built from TRBV21-1 and TRBJ2-7; the table calls TRBD1, which could not be checked here. TRBV21-1 constitutes a pseudogene. The CDR3 covers 15 residues. In nucleotides, the CDR3 is TGTGCCAGCAGCAGCGGACAGGCTCCTGGCTACGAGCAGTACTTC. Amino acids: CASSSGQAPGYEQYF.

The J gene is TRBJ1-2, the V gene TRBV20-1; the D gene is possibly TRBD1 (6 bases). The germline gives CDR1 DFQATT, CDR2 SNEGSKA (reference sequence). The CDR3 spans 14 residues. The V and J ends lost 3 bases and 2 bases respectively, with 13 bases between them. In DNA, the CDR3 is TGCAGTGCTAGTTCGTCAGGGGTAAACTATGGCTACACCTTC. Translating gives CSASSSGVNYGYTF.

A single count supports this clone. CDR3 protein: CASRPGQGGTQYF. CDR3 bases: TGTGCCAGCAGGCCTGGACAGGGCGGTACGCAGTATTTT. This rearrangement joins TRBV6-2 or TRBV6-3 to TRBJ2-3; 8 positions agree with TRBD1. CDR1 and CDR2 (germline): MNHEY, SVGEGT. This CDR3 has 13 residues. Trimming took 6 bases from V and 8 from J; bases not matched to a gene: 7.

V usage is TRBV5-4 and J usage is TRBJ1-1; 11 bases match TRBD1. The J segment lost 8 bases and the V segment lost 1 base, leaving 4 bases of the junction unmatched. Looked up from germline, CDR1 is SGHNT and CDR2 is YYREEE (reference sequence). The CDR3 length is 14 residues. CDR3 region: CASSLPGQGVEAFF. The CDR3 bases are TGTGCCAGCAGCTTGCCGGGACAGGGGGTGGAAGCTTTCTTT.

The V gene is TRBV6-1, the J gene TRBJ2-7; maybe TRBD2 (5 bases). This CDR3 has 13 amino acids. V lost 1 base and J lost 6, with 10 bases in between. CDR1 is MNHNS and CDR2 is SASEGT in the germline V gene. Written as DNA, the CDR3 is TGTGCCAGCAGTGAAGAGGCTAGCCGCGAGCAGTACGTC. Translating it yields CASSEEASREQYV.

In this sample, this clone turned up a few times. The genes are TRBV24-1 and TRBJ2-7, with 7 bases identical to TRBD2. CDR3 length: 13 amino acids. CDR1 is KGHDR, CDR2 SFDVKD, per germline. After removal of 12 bases from V and 5 bases from J, the junction contained 12 bases not matched to a gene. CDR3 residues: CASGRGDGHEQYF. The CDR3 DNA reads TGTGCCTCCGGACGGGGGGACGGGCACGAGCAGTACTTC.

V gene TRBV29-1 combines with J gene TRBJ1-2, with D unclear. This CDR3 has 11 amino acids. V dropped 4 bases and J dropped 8 bases, with 11 bases sitting between them. Germline CDR1 SQVTM, CDR2 ANQGSEA. The CDR3 loop is CSVGRAWGYTF. In DNA form, the CDR3 reads TGCAGCGTTGGTAGGGCATGGGGCTACACCTTC. The full variable domain, completed using reference TRBV29-1 and TRBJ1-2, is SAVISQKPSRDICQRGTSLTIQCQVDSQVTMMFWYRQQPGQSLTLIATANQGSEATYESGFVIDKFPISRPNLTFSTLTVSNMSPEDSSIYLCSVGRAWGYTFGSGTRLTVV.

The J gene is TRBJ1-3, the V gene TRBV6-5; a possible D gene is TRBD1 (6 bases). Trimming took off 6 bases at V and 1 base at J, with 10 bases between the two ends. This CDR3 has 14 amino acids. CDR1 is MNHEY and CDR2 is SVGAGI in the germline V gene. The CDR3 here is CASRAQGSGNTIYF. CDR3 nucleotide sequence: TGTGCCAGCAGGGCCCAGGGGTCTGGAAACACCATATATTTT.

The J gene is TRBJ2-3, the V gene TRBV21-1; no check of the table's D call, TRBD2, against the DNA was made. TRBV21-1 is a listed pseudogene. This CDR3 is 18 amino acids long. CDR3 residues: CASSKVSPSGGCTDTQYF. In DNA, the CDR3 is TGTGCCAGCAGCAAAGTATCCCCTAGCGGGGGATGCACAGATACGCAGTATTTT.

On this clone: The same CDR3 can be traced to other DNA sequences in this sample. The chain recombines TRBV12-3 or TRBV12-4 with TRBJ2-3; the D is unclear. Between the trimmed V and J ends, which lost 6 bases and 0 bases, there was a span of 4 bases. CDR3 length: 12 amino acids. CDR3: CASRPSTDTQYF. CDR3 DNA sequence: TGTGCCAGCAGGCCTAGCACAGATACGCAGTATTTT.

This rearrangement joins TRBV7-8 to TRBJ2-5, with 7 nucleotides matching TRBD2. V was pared by 0 bases and J by 4 bases, with 2 bases of the junction left unmatched. This CDR3 is built from 14 residues. Per germline, CDR1 SGHVS and CDR2 FQNEAQ. The CDR3 loop is CASSLAGGSETQYF. For the CDR3, the DNA is TGTGCCAGCAGCTTAGCGGGGGGGTCAGAGACCCAGTACTTC.

The chain couples TRBV6-4 to TRBJ2-3, with TRBD2 matching over 8 bases. In germline, CDR1 is MRHNA, CDR2 SNTAGT. V lost 5 bases and J lost 5; bases outside the gene matches: 12. The CDR3 length is 16 residues. The DNA of the CDR3 is TGTGCCAGCAGTTCGGGACTAGTGGCGAAGGGAGATACGCAGTATTTT. The encoded protein is CASSSGLVAKGDTQYF.

The rearrangement uses TRBV19 and TRBJ1-4; no firm D call. CDR1 is LNHDA and CDR2 is SQIVND in the germline V gene (reference sequence). The V end was cut by 5 bases, the J end by 11 bases, with 9 bases between. This CDR3 comprises 11 residues. CDR3 bases: TGTGCCAGTAGTGCGCGGCGGAAACTGTTTTTT. Its protein product is CASSARRKLFF.

The rearrangement uses TRBV15 and TRBJ2-6, with unresolved D. The CDR3 is 15 amino acids. Germline values: CDR1 LNHNV, CDR2 YYDKDF (reference sequence). The germline V and J ends were trimmed by 5 bases and 0 bases, with 8 bases remaining between them. Here the CDR3 reads CATSVRISGANVLTF. In nucleotides, the CDR3 is TGTGCCACCAGCGTACGAATCTCTGGGGCCAACGTCCTGACTTTC.

V and J are TRBV18 and TRBJ1-3; D remains unclear. V was clipped by 3 bases and J by 0 bases, with 12 bases between them. This CDR3 is built from 16 residues. CDR1 and CDR2 from the germline V gene are KGHSH and LQKENI. CDR3 in DNA: TGTGCCAGCTCACCCATCGGGCGCAACTCTGGAAACACCATATATTTT. Amino acids: CASSPIGRNSGNTIYF.

The chain links TRBV12-3 or TRBV12-4 to TRBJ2-1; 7 bases are shared with TRBD1. J lost 14 bases, V lost 6 bases, and 13 bases had no gene match. There are 13 residues in the CDR3. This CDR3 reads CASSGDSYQSEFF. CDR3 DNA sequence: TGTGCCAGCAGCGGGGACAGCTACCAAAGTGAGTTCTTC.

The rearrangement links TRBV30 to TRBJ2-7; 9 bases line up with TRBD1. This CDR3 region has 14 residues. Per the germline V gene, CDR1 is GTSNPN and CDR2 is SVGIG (reference sequence). The ends lost 0 bases at V and 3 bases at J; junction bases unmatched: 3. The CDR3 DNA reads as TGTGCCTGGAGTGTTGGGGGACAGGGCTACGAGCAGTACTTC. Protein product: CAWSVGGQGYEQYF.